The 22 T cell receptor beta chains in this list originate from one sample, sequenced in a study of blood T cell repertoires in COVID-19. Method: immunoSEQ multiplex PCR; TCRdb's copy keeps in-frame clones and lacks some. The sample contains hundreds of thousands of clones, about 87% of which appear only once. Sample: PBMCs or T cells enriched from blood (not recorded which). These receptors were taken from a woman aged 50 to 60 who had recovered from COVID-19.

The gene calls are TRBV28 and TRBJ1-5; D gene uncertain. V was shortened by 6 bases and J by 3 bases, with 9 bases between the two germline ends. Germline loops: CDR1 MDHEN, CDR2 SYDVKM. This CDR3 comprises 13 residues. CDR3 sequence (DNA): TGTGCCAGCAGCCCTGGACTCAATCAGCCCCAGCATTTT. Amino acid sequence: CASSPGLNQPQHF.

This chain uses TRBV5-1 with TRBJ2-7; tentatively, D is TRBD2 (6 bases). This CDR3 contains 13 residues. Between the trimmed V and J ends, which lost 4 bases and 4 bases, there was a span of 12 bases. Germline V gene sequence: CDR1 SGHRS, CDR2 YFSETQ. DNA of the CDR3: TGCGCCAGCAGCCTGAAAGCGGGTTACGAGCAGTACTTC. It encodes CASSLKAGYEQYF.

V usage is TRBV28 and J usage is TRBJ1-2, with TRBD1 matching 7 bases. The junction had 11 bases not matched to a gene; V was cut back by 6 bases and J by 4 bases. Germline CDR1 is MDHEN and CDR2 is SYDVKM. The CDR3 is 15 amino acids. The CDR3 loop reads CASRDGDSSFYGYTF. The CDR3 DNA reads TGTGCCAGCAGGGACGGGGACAGCAGTTTCTATGGCTACACCTTC.

The gene calls are TRBV7-3 and TRBJ2-3, with D tentatively TRBD1 (6 bases). CDR1 SGHTA and CDR2 FQGTGA come from the germline V gene. V was shortened by 2 bases and J by 0 bases, with 15 bases between the two germline ends. The CDR3 consists of 17 residues. The CDR3 spells CASSLGTTLSSTDTQYF. DNA of the CDR3: TGTGCCAGCAGCTTAGGGACAACCCTATCTAGCACAGATACGCAGTATTTT.

The chain links TRBV24-1 to TRBJ1-3, with TRBD1 matching over 7 bases. V gave up 7 bases and J gave up 0 bases; unmatched junction bases: 17. The CDR3 totals 19 residues. Germline values: CDR1 KGHDR, CDR2 SFDVKD. The CDR3 bases are TGTGCCACCAGAGATACAGGGGAACGGACCCCTAACTCTGGAAACACCATATATTTT. Amino acid sequence: CATRDTGERTPNSGNTIYF.

The chain carries TRBV4-1 and TRBJ2-3; 9 nucleotides agree with TRBD2. V gave up 1 base and J gave up 4 bases; unmatched junction bases: 15. Per the germline V gene, CDR1 is MGHRA and CDR2 is YSYEKL. The CDR3 runs 19 residues. The DNA of the CDR3 is TGCGCCAGCAGCCAAGCCCCGTGGGGGGTAGCGGGAGAAGCAGATACGCAGTATTTT. Protein: CASSQAPWGVAGEADTQYF.

The J gene is TRBJ1-1, the V gene TRBV6-5, with D perhaps matching TRBD1 (6 bases). Trimming took off 6 bases at V and 6 bases at J, with 17 bases between the two ends. The CDR3 length is 14 residues. Germline lookup yields CDR1 MNHEY and CDR2 SVGAGI. In DNA, the CDR3 is TGTGCCAGCAGGACAGGATTGGAAATCGCTGAAGCTTTCTTT. Translating gives CASRTGLEIAEAFF.

On this clone itself: One junction end disagrees with the germline gene, perhaps due to a read error. The chain recombines TRBV7-9 with TRBJ2-5; 14 bases map to TRBD2. Germline-derived CDR1 and CDR2 are SEHNR and FQNEAQ (reference sequence). There are 19 residues in the CDR3. CDR3 sequence reads: CAGSPGTSGSLDRRETQYF. The CDR3 DNA is TGTGCCGGCAGCCCCGGGACTAGCGGGAGTTTGGATAGGCGGGAGACCCAGTACTTC.

V and J are TRBV4-1 and TRBJ2-7; TRBD2 aligns across 12 bases. This CDR3 comprises 17 residues. Germline assignment: CDR1 MGHRA and CDR2 YSYEKL. Trimming cost V 1 base and J 9 bases; bases outside gene matches: 13. CDR3 DNA: TGCGCCAGCAGCCAAGGCCCGGCTAGCGGGAGGGCCTCGGTGCAGTACTTC. The encoded protein is CASSQGPASGRASVQYF.

This clone was seen only a few times. V is TRBV15 and J is TRBJ1-3, with TRBD1 matching over 7 bases. Germline V gene sequence: CDR1 LNHNV, CDR2 YYDKDF (reference sequence). The CDR3 extends over 17 amino acids. J gave up 0 bases and V 1 base, and 6 bases lay outside the gene matches. CDR3 coding DNA: TGTGCCACCAGCAGAGTGATAGGGACAGTCTCTGGAAACACCATATATTTT. It yields the protein CATSRVIGTVSGNTIYF.

The chain uses TRBV24-1 and TRBJ2-7; TRBD2 might be the D (6 bases). Trimming removed 3 bases from V and 1 base from J, with 12 bases in between. This CDR3 is built from 15 residues. Germline V gene lookup returns CDR1 KGHDR and CDR2 SFDVKD. The DNA of the CDR3 is TGTGCCACCAGTGATCCGCGGGACGGGTCCTACGAGCAGTACTTC. It yields the protein CATSDPRDGSYEQYF.

A few counts support this clone. CDR3 protein: CASQSGIYEQYF. The CDR3 nucleotides read TGTGCCAGTCAAAGCGGGATCTACGAGCAGTACTTC. The V call is TRBV28, the J call TRBJ2-7, with 7 bases fitting TRBD2. Per the germline V gene, CDR1 is MDHEN and CDR2 is SYDVKM. J gave up 3 bases and V 9 bases, and 5 bases lay outside the gene matches. The CDR3 is 12 amino acids.

By proportion, this clone is medium-sized. Other DNA variants within this sample encode the same CDR3. The chain recombines TRBV29-1 with TRBJ2-7, with a tentative D call TRBD2 (6 bases). CDR3 size: 15 residues. Germline V gene data show CDR1 as SQVTM and CDR2 as ANQGSEA. V lost 1 base and J 1 base, leaving 14 bases between the germline ends. CDR3 region: CSVEGSGTRSYEQYF. CDR3 DNA sequence: TGCAGCGTTGAAGGGTCGGGGACTCGATCCTACGAGCAGTACTTC.

The rearrangement uses TRBV2 and TRBJ2-5; D possibly corresponds to TRBD1 (6 bases). Per the germline V gene, CDR1 is SNHLY and CDR2 is FYNNEI. CDR3 length equals 14 residues. V was clipped by 1 base and J by 1 base, with 7 bases between them. The CDR3 sequence is CASSEGRGQETQYF. The CDR3 nucleotides read TGTGCCAGCAGTGAAGGCAGGGGCCAAGAGACCCAGTACTTC.

CDR3 loop: CASSRRDSGGYTF. CDR3 nucleotide sequence: TGTGCCAGCAGCCGCCGGGACTCTGGGGGCTACACCTTC. V is TRBV11-2 and J is TRBJ1-2, with D possibly being TRBD1 (5 bases). The CDR3 extends over 13 amino acids. The V gene's germline CDR1 is SGHAT and CDR2 FQNNGV. Trimming took 5 bases from V and 8 from J, leaving 15 bases between them.

Of note for this clone: Within the sample, other DNA sequences also encode this same CDR3. The chain combines TRBV28 with TRBJ2-7; tentative D call: TRBD2 (5 bases). V dropped 1 base and J dropped 4 bases, with 8 bases sitting between them. CDR3 length: 13 amino acids. The germline CDR1 and CDR2 sequences are MDHEN and SYDVKM. The CDR3 nucleotides are TGTGCCAGCAGTTTATTTCGCGGGTACGAGCAGTACTTC. Translation: CASSLFRGYEQYF.

This clone showed up just once. The chain carries TRBV18 and TRBJ1-3; no clear D gene. Trimming pared 6 bases from V and 0 bases from J, leaving 15 bases between. The CDR3 loop spans 16 amino acids. CDR1 and CDR2 (germline): KGHSH, LQKENI. The CDR3 loop reads CASSRGPGRSGNTIYF. The CDR3 DNA sequence: TGTGCCAGCTCCCGCGGGCCAGGCCGCTCTGGAAACACCATATATTTT.

The chain combines TRBV2 with TRBJ1-2; 7 bases are shared with TRBD1. Germline trimming cut 6 bases from V and 3 bases from J; bases unmatched to any gene: 4. The CDR3 sequence is 13 residues long. The germline V gene encodes CDR1 SNHLY and CDR2 FYNNEI. CDR3 in amino acids: CASRGDSYYGYTF. CDR3 nucleotide sequence: TGTGCCAGCAGGGGGGACAGTTACTATGGCTACACCTTC.

The DNA for the CDR3 is TGTGCCAGCTCACCAGGGACAAACTACGAGCAGTACTTC. As protein: CASSPGTNYEQYF. This chain connects TRBV18 to TRBJ2-7, with D maybe TRBD1 (6 bases). The ends were cut back, 2 bases at V and 3 bases at J, with 8 bases in the middle. Per germline, CDR1 KGHSH and CDR2 LQKENI. The CDR3 has 13 amino acids.

The CDR3 coding sequence is TGTGCCAGCAGTAGGACTAGCGGTTCCAATGAGCAGTTCTTC. It specifies CASSRTSGSNEQFF. This chain uses TRBV6-2 or TRBV6-3 with TRBJ2-1; 10 nucleotides match TRBD2. V shed 5 bases, J shed 6 bases, and the junction held 4 bases outside the gene matches. Germline assignment: CDR1 MNHEY and CDR2 SVGEGT. This CDR3 is 14 amino acids long.

V gene TRBV19 combines with J gene TRBJ1-1; 7 bases are shared with TRBD1. The V and J ends lost 6 bases and 5 bases, in that order; junction bases with no gene match: 6. The CDR3 is 13 residues long. Germline V gives CDR1 LNHDA, CDR2 SQIVND (reference sequence). CDR3 nucleotide sequence: TGTGCCAGTAGGGGACAGTCGGAAACTGAAGCTTTCTTT. It codes for CASRGQSETEAFF.

The chain combines TRBV2 with TRBJ1-2; 9 positions match TRBD1. In germline, CDR1 is SNHLY, CDR2 FYNNEI. CDR3 length: 14 residues. The trim removed 5 bases at V and 2 bases at J, leaving 3 bases unmatched. In nucleotides, the CDR3 is TGTGCCAGCAGTTGGACAGGGGAGAACTATGGCTACACCTTC. Amino acid sequence: CASSWTGENYGYTF. Full variable domain (remainder filled in from reference TRBV2 and TRBJ1-2): EPEVTQTPSHQVTQMGQEVILRCVPISNHLYFYWYRQILGQKVEFLVSFYNNEISEKSEIFDDQFSVERPDGSNFTLKIRSTKLEDSAMYFCASSWTGENYGYTFGSGTRLTVV.